The present T cell receptor (beta chain) was sequenced within a study of radiotherapy plus CTLA-4 blockade in lung cancer. About the study: Among enrolled patients, over 15% responded and 30% to 40% achieved disease control.

This clone was picked up one time. Antigen unknown. Findings of the study overall: Researchers report tumor-derived TCR clones expanding in blood after radiotherapy plus ipilimumab. Alongside interferon-beta, early blood T cell clone dynamics were reportedly the best predictor of response.

Assay used: immunoSEQ multiplex PCR; TCRdb lists only in-frame clones, some missing. The top ten clones hold roughly 3.2% of a sample with roughly 53,000 clones, under 85% of them seen once. The study gave focal radiation plus ipilimumab CTLA-4 blockade to patients with chemo-refractory metastatic non-small-cell lung cancer. Germline V gives CDR1 SGHVS, CDR2 FQNEAQ. Deletions cut 0 bases from V and 1 base from J, with 6 bases between. The CDR3 has 15 residues. Sequences were derived from peripheral blood, sampled from a patient treated with radiotherapy plus ipilimumab. The chain is built from TRBV7-8 and TRBJ2-2, with D perhaps matching TRBD2 (5 bases). The origin of this receptor is a human donor with non-small cell lung cancer who had a partial response to radiotherapy plus ipilimumab. The CDR3 region is CASSLAGVNTGELFF. The CDR3 nucleotides read TGTGCCAGCAGCTTAGCCGGGGTGAACACCGGGGAGCTGTTTTTT.